These 6 T cell receptor beta chains came from one sample sequenced in a study of cytomegalovirus exposure and HLA in healthy donors. A multiplex PCR was run with 60 Vbeta primers and 13 Jbeta primers. Sequenced by immunoSEQ multiplex PCR; TCRdb stores in-frame clones only, minus some. The sample lists some 150,000 clones, 70% to 80% occurring once. What was sequenced was PBMCs. These TCRs come from a female donor in good health and CMV-seronegative.

The chain joins TRBV9 to TRBJ2-3, with TRBD2 identical over 8 bases. There are 15 residues in the CDR3. The trim removed 0 bases at V and 4 bases at J, leaving 4 bases unmatched. Germline V gives CDR1 SGDLS, CDR2 YYNGEE. DNA of the CDR3: TGTGCCAGCAGCGTAGCCGGGGGGGGGCCAGATACGCAGTATTTT. Translating it yields CASSVAGGGPDTQYF.

This clone was detected a few times. The chain couples TRBV9 to TRBJ1-5; D is undetermined. Deletions cut 0 bases from V and 7 bases from J, with 8 bases between. Germline V gives CDR1 SGDLS, CDR2 YYNGEE. The CDR3 is made up of 13 amino acids. The CDR3 reads CASSVDIRQPQHF. CDR3 nucleotides: TGTGCCAGCAGCGTAGATATCCGGCAGCCCCAGCATTTT.

The chain combines TRBV5-6 with TRBJ2-3; 9 bases are a match to TRBD1. This CDR3 spans 14 amino acids. Germline assignment: CDR1 SGHDT and CDR2 YYEEEE. V trimming: 5 bases; J trimming: 5 bases; junction bases outside the gene matches: 6. The DNA for the CDR3 is TGTGCCAGCAGGGGACAGGGAGAGGTAGATACGCAGTATTTT. It is translated as CASRGQGEVDTQYF.

This clone was observed once. The rearrangement uses TRBV6-1 and TRBJ1-1, with a weak D call TRBD1 (5 bases). V lost 3 bases and J lost 5, with 13 bases in between. Germline loops: CDR1 MNHNS, CDR2 SASEGT. This CDR3 contains 14 residues. CDR3 DNA sequence: TGTGCCAGCAGTGATAAATCCCGGGGGACTGAAGCTTTCTTT. Encoded protein: CASSDKSRGTEAFF.

V and J are TRBV11-2 and TRBJ2-1; TRBD2 agrees at 9 bases. The CDR3 runs to 15 residues. Germline V gene data show CDR1 as SGHAT and CDR2 as FQNNGV. V gave up 4 bases and J gave up 7 bases; unmatched junction bases: 8. DNA for the CDR3: TGTGCCAGCAGCTCTGAGGGCGGGGGGGCGAATGAGCAGTTCTTC. It translates to CASSSEGGGANEQFF.

The gene calls are TRBV7-8 and TRBJ2-5; TRBD1 is a possible D gene (5 bases). The J call may be faulty, since TRBJ2-7 better matches the DNA end. The CDR3 consists of 14 residues. Germline V gene sequence: CDR1 SGHVS, CDR2 FQNEAQ. This chain's CDR3 is CASSFPPGKYEQYF. The CDR3, as DNA: TGTGCCAGCAGCTTTCCTCCAGGGAAGTACGAGCAGTACTTC.